The present T cell receptor beta chain was sequenced within a study of blood T cell repertoires in COVID-19. Study at large: Acute-phase and convalescent COVID-19 samples originated in the United States, Italy and Spain. In each case, the material was cDNA or gDNA derived from T cells, B-cell-depleted T cells, or PBMCs.

Looked up from germline, CDR1 is SGHRS and CDR2 is YFSETQ. This CDR3 has 13 residues. Trimming took 2 bases from V and 3 from J; bases not matched to a gene: 1. In the original workflow: Researchers report that nucleated cell counts were estimated from reference gene primer amplification. Clones were sequenced by immunoSEQ multiplex PCR, and TCRdb holds only the in-frame ones, with some missing. V, J and clone size are taken as reported in that table, and D and trimming were inferred from the DNA itself. This table holds 150,000 to 200,000 clones, 80% to 90% found once. This clone occurred once. The rearrangement links TRBV5-1 to TRBJ1-1, with 7 bases aligning to TRBD1. This sequence was found in a man aged 18 to 35 with active or convalescent COVID-19. Sequencing used peripheral blood. The CDR3 DNA follows: TGCGCCAGCAGCTTTACAGGGGACACTGAAGCTTTCTTT. It codes for CASSFTGDTEAFF.